This T cell receptor beta chain stems from a study of cytomegalovirus exposure and HLA in healthy donors. Study findings and constraints: TCR beta V- and J-gene trimming was later associated with a missense DCLRE1C variant. A prior analysis recorded that most TCR beta V segments were productive about 87% or about 30% of the time. Investigators reported approximately 150 TCR beta chains as tied to cytomegalovirus. A few CMV-associated chains were confirmed in vitro to be specific for CMV antigens.

The ends were cut back, 6 bases at V and 2 bases at J, with 16 bases in the middle. The length of the CDR3 is 15 residues. Germline values: CDR1 MNHEY, CDR2 SVGAGI. 13 Jbeta primers and 60 Vbeta primers were used for the PCR. Clones were read by immunoSEQ multiplex PCR, and TCRdb kept only the in-frame ones, dropping some. The sample holds roughly 40,000 clones, approximately 52% seen once. A word on this clone: Its specificity is not known.

The sequenced sample was PBMCs. This clonotype originated in a human donor in good health. The chain combines TRBV6-5 with TRBJ1-2; tentative D call: TRBD1 (5 bases). DNA of the CDR3: TGTGCCAGCAGGAAACCGGGACTGGGAAACTATGGCTACACCTTC. Translating gives CASRKPGLGNYGYTF.